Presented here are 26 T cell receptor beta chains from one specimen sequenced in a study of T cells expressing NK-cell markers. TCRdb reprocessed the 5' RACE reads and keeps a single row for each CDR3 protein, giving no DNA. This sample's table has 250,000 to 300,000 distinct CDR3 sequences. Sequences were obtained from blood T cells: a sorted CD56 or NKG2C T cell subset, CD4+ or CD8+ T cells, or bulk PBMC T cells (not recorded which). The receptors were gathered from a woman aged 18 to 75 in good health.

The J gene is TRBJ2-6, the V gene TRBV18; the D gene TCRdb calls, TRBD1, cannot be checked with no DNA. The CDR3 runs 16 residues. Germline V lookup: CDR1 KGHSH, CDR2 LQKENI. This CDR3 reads CASSPQGSSGANVLTF.

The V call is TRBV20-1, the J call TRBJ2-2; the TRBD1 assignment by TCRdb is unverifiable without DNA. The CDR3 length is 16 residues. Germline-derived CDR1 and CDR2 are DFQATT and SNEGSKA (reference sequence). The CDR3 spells CSATIAGILNTGELFF.

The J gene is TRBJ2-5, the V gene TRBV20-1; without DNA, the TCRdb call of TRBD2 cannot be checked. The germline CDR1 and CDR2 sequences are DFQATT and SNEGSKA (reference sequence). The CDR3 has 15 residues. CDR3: CSPPFGRENEETQYF.

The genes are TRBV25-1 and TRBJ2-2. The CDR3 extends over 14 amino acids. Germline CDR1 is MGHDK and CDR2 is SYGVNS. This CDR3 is CASSEYTDSGELFF.

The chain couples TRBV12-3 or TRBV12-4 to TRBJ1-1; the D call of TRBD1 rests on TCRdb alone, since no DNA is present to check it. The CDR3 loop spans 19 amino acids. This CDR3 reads CASPLENHGARGMNTEAFF.

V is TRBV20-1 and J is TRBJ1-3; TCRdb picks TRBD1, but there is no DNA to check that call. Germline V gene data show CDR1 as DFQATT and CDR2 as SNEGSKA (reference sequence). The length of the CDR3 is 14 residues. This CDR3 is CSAGTGGGGNTIYF.

This CDR3 reads CASSLTAPVNTEAFF. The chain recombines TRBV28 with TRBJ1-1; there is no DNA to check the TCRdb D call of TRBD1. Germline V gene sequence: CDR1 MDHEN, CDR2 SYDVKM. CDR3 length: 15 amino acids.

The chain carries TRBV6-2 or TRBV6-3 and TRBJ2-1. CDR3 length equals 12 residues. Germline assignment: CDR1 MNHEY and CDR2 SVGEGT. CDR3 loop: CASNLGYNEQFF.

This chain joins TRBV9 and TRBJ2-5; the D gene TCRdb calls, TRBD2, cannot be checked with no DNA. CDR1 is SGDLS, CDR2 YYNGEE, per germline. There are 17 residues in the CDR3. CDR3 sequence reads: CASSGGRTSGAQETQYF. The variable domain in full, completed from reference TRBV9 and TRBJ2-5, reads DSGVTQTPKHLITATGQRVTLRCSPRSGDLSVYWYQQSLDQGLQFLIQYYNGEERAKGNILERFSAQQFPDLHSELNLSSLELGDSALYFCASSGGRTSGAQETQYFGPGTRLLVL.

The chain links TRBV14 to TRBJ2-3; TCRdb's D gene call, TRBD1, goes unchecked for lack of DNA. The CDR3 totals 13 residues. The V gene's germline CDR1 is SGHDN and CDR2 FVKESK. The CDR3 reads CATRRGATDTQYF.

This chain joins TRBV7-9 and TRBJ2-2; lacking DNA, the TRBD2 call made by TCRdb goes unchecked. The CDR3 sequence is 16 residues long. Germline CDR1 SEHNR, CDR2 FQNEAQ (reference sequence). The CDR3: CASSRPTSGGAGELFF. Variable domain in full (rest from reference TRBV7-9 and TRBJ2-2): DTGVSQNPRHKITKRGQNVTFRCDPISEHNRLYWYRQTLGQGPEFLTYFQNEAQLEKSRLLSDRFSAERPKGSFSTLEIQRTEQGDSAMYLCASSRPTSGGAGELFFGEGSRLTVL.

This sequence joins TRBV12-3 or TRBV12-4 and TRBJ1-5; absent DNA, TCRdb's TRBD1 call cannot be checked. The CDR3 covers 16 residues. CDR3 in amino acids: CASSPPGTGGRQPQHF.

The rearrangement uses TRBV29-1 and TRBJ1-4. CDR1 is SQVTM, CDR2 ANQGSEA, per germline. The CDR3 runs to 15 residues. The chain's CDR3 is CSVEDPRASNEKLFF.

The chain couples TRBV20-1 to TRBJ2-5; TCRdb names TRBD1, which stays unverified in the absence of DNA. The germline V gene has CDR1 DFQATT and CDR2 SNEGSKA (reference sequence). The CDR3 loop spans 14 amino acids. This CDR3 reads CSARGSLSQGTQYF.

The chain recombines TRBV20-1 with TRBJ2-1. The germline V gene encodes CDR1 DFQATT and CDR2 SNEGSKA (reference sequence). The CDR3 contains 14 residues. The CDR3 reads CSAPSVLSYNEQFF.

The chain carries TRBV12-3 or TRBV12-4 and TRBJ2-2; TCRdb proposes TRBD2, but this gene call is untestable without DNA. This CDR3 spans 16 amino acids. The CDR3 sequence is CASSPRLGWVAGELFF.

Here the CDR3 reads CASSYPQDNEKLFF. The chain couples TRBV28 to TRBJ1-4; TCRdb selects TRBD1, and the lack of DNA leaves this call unchecked. The CDR3 has 14 amino acids. Germline lookup yields CDR1 MDHEN and CDR2 SYDVKM. Looking up the rest from reference TRBV28 and TRBJ1-4 gives the full variable domain: DVKVTQSSRYLVKRTGEKVFLECVQDMDHENMFWYRQDPGLGLRLIYFSYDVKMKEKGDIPEGYSVSREKKERFSLILESASTNQTSMYLCASSYPQDNEKLFFGSGTQLSVL.

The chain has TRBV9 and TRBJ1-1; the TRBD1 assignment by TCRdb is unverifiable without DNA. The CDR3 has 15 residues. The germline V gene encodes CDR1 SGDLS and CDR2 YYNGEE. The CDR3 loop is CASSARATGGGEAFF.

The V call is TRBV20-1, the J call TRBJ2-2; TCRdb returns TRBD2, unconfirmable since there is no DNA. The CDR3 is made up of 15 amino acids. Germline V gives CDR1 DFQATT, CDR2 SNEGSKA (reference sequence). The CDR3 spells CSARNAGSGTGELFF.

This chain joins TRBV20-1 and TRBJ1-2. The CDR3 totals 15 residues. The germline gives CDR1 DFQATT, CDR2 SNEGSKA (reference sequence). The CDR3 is CSARDQRWTHGGYTF.

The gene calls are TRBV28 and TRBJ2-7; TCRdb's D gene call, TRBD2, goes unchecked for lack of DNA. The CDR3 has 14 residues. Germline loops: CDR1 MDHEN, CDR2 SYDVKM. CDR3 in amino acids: CASEPAGGSYEQYF.

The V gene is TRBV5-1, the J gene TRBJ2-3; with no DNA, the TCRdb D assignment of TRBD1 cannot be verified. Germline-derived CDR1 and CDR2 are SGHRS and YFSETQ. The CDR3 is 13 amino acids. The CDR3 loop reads CASRGQDTDTQYF.

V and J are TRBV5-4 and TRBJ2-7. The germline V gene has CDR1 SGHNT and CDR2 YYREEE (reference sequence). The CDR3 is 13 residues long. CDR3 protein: CARERCSWYEQYF.

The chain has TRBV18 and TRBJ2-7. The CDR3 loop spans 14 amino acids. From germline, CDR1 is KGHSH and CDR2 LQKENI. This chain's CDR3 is CASSPTAGGYEQYF.

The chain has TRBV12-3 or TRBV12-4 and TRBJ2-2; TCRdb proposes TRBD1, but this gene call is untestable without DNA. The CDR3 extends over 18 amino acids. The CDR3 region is CASSLGAEQDTKTGELFF.

The CDR3 spells CASSVSGGVGNEQFF. The chain links TRBV5-1 to TRBJ2-1; TCRdb's assignment of TRBD1 cannot be checked, as there is no DNA. Germline lookup yields CDR1 SGHRS and CDR2 YFSETQ. The CDR3 loop spans 15 amino acids.